Described below is a single TCR beta chain sequence and its context. Original handling: Estimation of nucleated cell counts relied on the amplification of reference gene primers. Some clones are missing from TCRdb's copy, which holds only in-frame ones; the method was immunoSEQ multiplex PCR. That table gives V, J and clone size, and the DNA gave D and trimming. The repertoire includes 100,000 or so clones, around 83% of them detected once, and around 2.2% sits in the top ten. This record belongs to a study of blood T cell repertoires in COVID-19. Study-wide context: Spain, Italy and the United States supplied samples that represented acute and convalescent COVID-19. The analysed material was cDNA or gDNA that came from T cells, B-cell-depleted T cells, or PBMCs.

The germline CDR1 and CDR2 sequences are SGHDT and YYEEEE. CDR3 size: 17 residues. The junction had 9 bases not matched to a gene; V was cut back by 3 bases and J by 0 bases. The source material was peripheral blood. The receptor was isolated from a human donor in a cohort sampled during active COVID-19. The chain recombines TRBV5-6 with TRBJ1-5; 7 nucleotides match TRBD1. The CDR3 loop reads CASSSMRDSNSNQPQHF. DNA for the CDR3: TGTGCCAGCAGCTCAATGCGGGACAGCAATAGCAATCAGCCCCAGCATTTT.